The 21 T cell receptor beta chains listed next were all sequenced from one sample in a study of cytomegalovirus exposure and HLA in healthy donors. The PCR ran on 60 Vbeta and 13 Jbeta primers. TCRdb keeps only in-frame clones here, not all; method: immunoSEQ multiplex PCR. This table holds around 62,000 clones, 70% to 90% found once. Source material: PBMCs. These receptors all come from a woman between 25 and 40 years old in good health and CMV-seronegative.

This chain connects TRBV27 to TRBJ2-7, with a weak D call TRBD1 (7 bases). Germline V CDR1 and CDR2: MNHEY, SMNVEV (reference sequence). Trimming stripped 5 bases from V and 5 bases from J, with 19 bases between. The CDR3 runs 15 residues. The CDR3, as DNA: TGTGCCAGCAGTCTCCTGGGGGGCAGGGGGAACGAGCAGTACTTC. Translating it yields CASSLLGGRGNEQYF.

The chain recombines TRBV30 with TRBJ2-1; D remains ambiguous. Germline assignment: CDR1 GTSNPN and CDR2 SVGIG (reference sequence). The CDR3 is 11 amino acids. Between the trimmed V and J ends, which lost 8 bases and 5 bases, there was a span of 10 bases. The CDR3 DNA reads TGTGCCCAAAGCCAGGACAATGAGCAGTTCTTC. This codes for CAQSQDNEQFF.

In its sample, this clone was seen a few times. This chain uses TRBV2 with TRBJ2-1, with TRBD2 identical over 13 bases. The trim removed 6 bases at V and 8 bases at J, leaving 7 bases unmatched. This CDR3 has 15 amino acids. Germline lookup yields CDR1 SNHLY and CDR2 FYNNEI. This CDR3 is CASRSLAGGPDEQFF. The CDR3 region has the DNA TGTGCCAGCAGATCACTAGCGGGGGGGCCTGATGAGCAGTTCTTC.

This clone is a singleton in its sample. The chain joins TRBV7-2 to TRBJ2-3; tentatively, D is TRBD2 (6 bases). V was cut by 5 bases and J by 2 bases, with 23 bases left in between. Germline V gene sequence: CDR1 SGHTA, CDR2 FQGNSA. This CDR3 comprises 18 residues. The CDR3 here is CASSAGRGLAGSTDTQYF. DNA of the CDR3: TGTGCCAGCAGCGCTGGACGCGGGTTGGCGGGATCCACAGATACGCAGTATTTT. The whole variable domain, remainder taken from reference TRBV7-2 and TRBJ2-3, is GAGVSQSPSNKVTEKGKDVELRCDPISGHTALYWYRQSLGQGLEFLIYFQGNSAPDKSGLPSDRFSAERTGGSVSTLTIQRTQQEDSAVYLCASSAGRGLAGSTDTQYFGPGTRLTVL.

The chain combines TRBV30 with TRBJ2-6; no clear D gene. This CDR3 is 14 amino acids long. V lost 7 bases to trimming and J lost 2 bases, with 12 bases between them. CDR1 and CDR2 from the germline V gene are GTSNPN and SVGIG (reference sequence). CDR3 sequence: CASLKIAGANVLTF. CDR3 DNA: TGTGCCTCACTAAAAATTGCTGGGGCCAACGTCCTGACTTTC.

The V gene is TRBV30, the J gene TRBJ2-3, with D perhaps TRBD1 (5 bases). The CDR3 is made up of 12 amino acids. Germline CDR1 and CDR2: GTSNPN and SVGIG (reference sequence). With 0 bases removed from V and 10 bases from J, the gap between germline ends came to 11 bases. The CDR3 DNA is TGTGCCTGGAGTGTAAGGCAGGGATCGCAGTATTTT. Translated, it gives CAWSVRQGSQYF.

The rearrangement joins TRBV6-5 to TRBJ2-7; TRBD2 matches 8 bases. The CDR3 extends over 11 amino acids. Germline V gives CDR1 MNHEY, CDR2 SVGAGI. V shed 6 bases and J 7 bases; nucleotides not matched to a gene: 2. The CDR3 region has the DNA TGTGCCAGCAGCCCGGGAGGGGAGCAGTACTTC. This codes for CASSPGGEQYF.

The V call is TRBV4-1, the J call TRBJ1-1, with 10 bases matching TRBD1. The CDR3 consists of 17 residues. Germline V gives CDR1 MGHRA, CDR2 YSYEKL. The V and J ends lost 4 bases and 7 bases, in that order; junction bases with no gene match: 15. CDR3 DNA: TGCGCCAGCAGCCCACACAGACAGGGGGCGTACAAGCATGAAGCTTTCTTT. Translating it yields CASSPHRQGAYKHEAFF.

V is TRBV28 and J is TRBJ1-5; 8 bases match TRBD1. The CDR3 is made up of 14 amino acids. In germline, CDR1 is MDHEN, CDR2 SYDVKM. J lost 3 bases, V lost 4 bases, and 2 bases had no gene match. The CDR3 coding sequence is TGTGCCAGCAGTTGGGACAGGTACAATCAGCCCCAGCATTTT. Its translation is CASSWDRYNQPQHF.

V is TRBV5-6 and J is TRBJ1-5; 8 positions match TRBD1. Germline V gives CDR1 SGHDT, CDR2 YYEEEE. This CDR3 spans 15 amino acids. V lost 3 bases, J lost 7 bases, and 9 bases stayed unmatched. CDR3 DNA sequence: TGTGCCAGCAGCTCCATGGACAGGGTGGGACAGCCCCAGCATTTT. Its translation: CASSSMDRVGQPQHF.

The V and J genes are TRBV6-4 and TRBJ2-1, with D tentatively TRBD2 (5 bases). With 0 bases removed from V and 2 bases from J, the gap between germline ends came to 14 bases. CDR1 and CDR2 from the germline V gene are MRHNA and SNTAGT. This CDR3 spans 17 amino acids. This chain's CDR3 is CASSDSGEGVAYNEQFF. CDR3 nucleotides: TGTGCCAGCAGTGACTCAGGAGAGGGAGTAGCCTACAATGAGCAGTTCTTC.

J is TRBJ1-4 and V is TRBV11-3; D uncertain. Trimming took 7 bases from V and 8 from J, leaving 11 bases between them. Germline CDR1 is SGHNT and CDR2 is YENEEA. The CDR3 totals 12 residues. The CDR3 DNA is TGTGCCAGCAAGGGAGGAGGAGAAAAACTGTTTTTT. It yields the protein CASKGGGEKLFF.

CDR3 region: CASPQRGGAWDEQFF. The CDR3 region has the DNA TGTGCCAGCCCCCAACGCGGGGGAGCCTGGGATGAGCAGTTCTTC. This chain connects TRBV7-9 to TRBJ2-1; TRBD2 agrees at 7 bases. The CDR3 runs to 15 residues. J was trimmed by 8 bases and V by 8 bases; bases with no gene match: 15. Looked up from germline, CDR1 is SEHNR and CDR2 is FQNEAQ (reference sequence).

The CDR3 DNA is TGTGCCAGCAAGGGGACAACCCTCGGGGACACTGAAGCTTTCTTT. Its protein product is CASKGTTLGDTEAFF. V usage is TRBV7-6 and J usage is TRBJ1-1; the D gene is possibly TRBD1 (6 bases). Germline-derived CDR1 and CDR2 are SGHVS and FNYEAQ. The germline V and J ends were trimmed by 7 bases and 3 bases, with 18 bases remaining between them. The CDR3 is 15 amino acids.

V gene TRBV11-2 combines with J gene TRBJ1-2, with 7 bases identical to TRBD1. The germline CDR1 and CDR2 sequences are SGHAT and FQNNGV. This CDR3 comprises 14 residues. Trimming at V came to 2 bases and at J to 2 bases, leaving 2 bases not matched to a gene. This CDR3 reads CASSLQQGNYGYTF. CDR3 bases: TGTGCCAGCAGCTTACAACAGGGGAACTATGGCTACACCTTC.

The genes are TRBV28 and TRBJ1-1, with a tentative D call TRBD1 (5 bases). The V gene's germline CDR1 is MDHEN and CDR2 SYDVKM. Trimming left V 3 bases short and J 4 bases short, with 15 bases between. The CDR3 runs 15 residues. The CDR3 is CASSLGGGGGTEAFF. For the CDR3, the DNA is TGTGCCAGCAGTTTGGGTGGGGGGGGAGGCACTGAAGCTTTCTTT.

The DNA of the CDR3 is TGTGCCAGTAGTAGGGGACTAGCGGGGGGCCTTCCCCTGTTAGCAGATACGCAGTATTTT. Encoded protein: CASSRGLAGGLPLLADTQYF. The chain uses TRBV19 and TRBJ2-3, with TRBD2 identical over 15 bases. V was clipped by 4 bases and J by 4 bases; unmatched bases: 15. The V gene's germline CDR1 is LNHDA and CDR2 SQIVND (reference sequence). CDR3 length equals 20 residues.

The rearrangement links TRBV14 to TRBJ2-3, with TRBD2 matching 14 bases. The CDR3 covers 18 residues. CDR1 is SGHDN, CDR2 FVKESK, per germline. Germline trimming cut 5 bases from V and 2 bases from J; bases unmatched to any gene: 9. For the CDR3, the DNA is TGTGCCAGCAGCTACGACCGACTAGCGGGGGGGGTCACAGATACGCAGTATTTT. This gives the protein CASSYDRLAGGVTDTQYF.

V and J are TRBV5-5 and TRBJ2-7, with TRBD2 as a possible D gene (5 bases). The CDR3 sequence is 19 residues long. The V and J ends lost 0 bases and 0 bases respectively, with 22 bases between them. Germline V gene data show CDR1 as SGHKS and CDR2 as YYEKEE (reference sequence). As DNA, the CDR3 is TGTGCCAGCAGCTTGGTACCGGTCCAGCCGGGGTTTAGCTCCTACGAGCAGTACTTC. This encodes CASSLVPVQPGFSSYEQYF.

The chain is built from TRBV5-1 and TRBJ2-5, with 7 positions matching TRBD1. Germline V lookup: CDR1 SGHRS, CDR2 YFSETQ. The CDR3 spans 14 residues. V trimming: 3 bases; J trimming: 1 base; junction bases outside the gene matches: 3. CDR3 loop: CASSSRTGQETQYF. The DNA for the CDR3 is TGCGCCAGCAGCTCCCGGACAGGCCAAGAGACCCAGTACTTC.

The chain recombines TRBV7-2 with TRBJ2-2; D not certain. Looked up from germline, CDR1 is SGHTA and CDR2 is FQGNSA. The V and J ends lost 1 base and 4 bases respectively, with 7 bases between them. This CDR3 spans 14 amino acids. This chain's CDR3 is CASSLVTVTGELFF. The CDR3, as DNA: TGTGCCAGCAGCTTAGTAACAGTCACCGGGGAGCTGTTTTTT.